Presented here are 10 T cell receptor beta chains from one specimen sequenced in a study of blood T cell repertoires in COVID-19. Using immunoSEQ multiplex PCR, the repertoire was profiled, and TCRdb retains in-frame clones only, with some absent. The sample has 25,000 to 30,000 clones, roughly 90% seen once. The sequenced material came from peripheral blood. The receptors shown here come from a human donor in a cohort sampled during active COVID-19.

In this sample, this clone turned up a few times. The gene calls are TRBV10-1 and TRBJ1-5; 12 positions match TRBD1. Germline CDR1 reads WNHNN; CDR2 reads SYGVQD (reference sequence). V shed 5 bases, J shed 6 bases, and the junction held 5 bases outside the gene matches. This CDR3 is built from 15 residues. CDR3 DNA: TGCGCCAGCAGTCCCGGGACAGGGGGCCCTCAGCCCCAGCATTTT. Translating it yields CASSPGTGGPQPQHF.

This rearrangement joins TRBV19 to TRBJ2-7, with TRBD1 matching 7 bases. The CDR3 is 13 amino acids. Germline V gene sequence: CDR1 LNHDA, CDR2 SQIVND (reference sequence). Trimming took 5 bases from V and 2 from J; bases not matched to a gene: 3. In nucleotides, the CDR3 is TGTGCCAGTAGTGCTGGACAGGCCTACGAGCAGTACTTC. This translates into CASSAGQAYEQYF.

The chain links TRBV28 to TRBJ2-5; 11 positions agree with TRBD2. CDR1 is MDHEN and CDR2 is SYDVKM in the germline V gene. V dropped 4 bases and J dropped 6; count of bases not matched to a gene: 4. The CDR3 has 14 residues. The CDR3 DNA follows: TGTGCCAGCAGTTCAGTAGCGGGGGGGAAGACCCAGTACTTC. This gives the protein CASSSVAGGKTQYF.

The V and J genes are TRBV7-2 and TRBJ1-2, with 12 positions matching TRBD1. Germline loops: CDR1 SGHTA, CDR2 FQGNSA. V trimming: 5 bases; J trimming: 7 bases; junction bases outside the gene matches: 11. CDR3 length: 16 amino acids. The CDR3 nucleotides are TGTGCCAGCAGCCCGCCAGGGACAGGGGGCAGGGGTGGCTACACCTTC. It encodes CASSPPGTGGRGGYTF.

This clone has a single count. The chain joins TRBV30 to TRBJ2-7, with 7 bases that match TRBD2. The CDR3 extends over 13 amino acids. Trimming took 5 bases from V and 6 from J; bases not matched to a gene: 10. CDR1 is GTSNPN, CDR2 SVGIG, per germline (reference sequence). CDR3: CAWAPGTISEQYF. As DNA, the CDR3 is TGTGCCTGGGCCCCCGGGACTATAAGCGAGCAGTACTTC.

The chain combines TRBV27 with TRBJ1-5; possibly TRBD1 for D (5 bases). CDR1 and CDR2 from the germline V gene are MNHEY and SMNVEV (reference sequence). The CDR3 has 15 residues. V gave up 5 bases and J gave up 0 bases, with 11 bases separating them. CDR3 nucleotide sequence: TGTGCCAGCAGTCTTGACAGAAATAGCAATCAGCCCCAGCATTTT. Encoded protein: CASSLDRNSNQPQHF.

This rearrangement joins TRBV30 to TRBJ2-3; no definite D call. This CDR3 has 11 residues. The germline V gene encodes CDR1 GTSNPN and CDR2 SVGIG (reference sequence). The V end was cut by 2 bases, the J end by 3 bases, with 3 bases between. CDR3 sequence (DNA): TGTGCCTGGAGTACAACAGATACGCAGTATTTT. Residues: CAWSTTDTQYF.

The chain recombines TRBV7-3 with TRBJ1-3, with D possibly matching TRBD1 (6 bases). The germline V gene has CDR1 SGHTA and CDR2 FQGTGA. The CDR3 covers 15 residues. Deletions cut 5 bases from V and 2 bases from J, with 13 bases between. In nucleotides, the CDR3 is TGTGCCAGCAGCGTACAGGGTTCGGCTGGAAACACCATATATTTT. Its protein is CASSVQGSAGNTIYF.

The chain has TRBV7-9 and TRBJ2-2; D perhaps matches TRBD2 (5 bases). Trimming stripped 8 bases from V and 5 bases from J, with 12 bases between. The CDR3 covers 13 residues. Germline V lookup: CDR1 SEHNR, CDR2 FQNEAQ (reference sequence). The CDR3 nucleotides read TGTGCCAGCCGCTCGGGGTTGACCGGGGAGCTGTTTTTT. This translates into CASRSGLTGELFF. Complete variable domain (other parts from reference TRBV7-9 and TRBJ2-2): DTGVSQNPRHKITKRGQNVTFRCDPISEHNRLYWYRQTLGQGPEFLTYFQNEAQLEKSRLLSDRFSAERPKGSFSTLEIQRTEQGDSAMYLCASRSGLTGELFFGEGSRLTVL.

V and J are TRBV7-8 and TRBJ1-1; D gene ambiguous. Trimming took off 0 bases at V and 5 bases at J, with 10 bases between the two ends. There are 14 residues in the CDR3. The germline CDR1 and CDR2 sequences are SGHVS and FQNEAQ. The CDR3 is CASSLAVLSTEAFF. CDR3 sequence (DNA): TGTGCCAGCAGCTTAGCGGTCCTATCTACTGAAGCTTTCTTT.